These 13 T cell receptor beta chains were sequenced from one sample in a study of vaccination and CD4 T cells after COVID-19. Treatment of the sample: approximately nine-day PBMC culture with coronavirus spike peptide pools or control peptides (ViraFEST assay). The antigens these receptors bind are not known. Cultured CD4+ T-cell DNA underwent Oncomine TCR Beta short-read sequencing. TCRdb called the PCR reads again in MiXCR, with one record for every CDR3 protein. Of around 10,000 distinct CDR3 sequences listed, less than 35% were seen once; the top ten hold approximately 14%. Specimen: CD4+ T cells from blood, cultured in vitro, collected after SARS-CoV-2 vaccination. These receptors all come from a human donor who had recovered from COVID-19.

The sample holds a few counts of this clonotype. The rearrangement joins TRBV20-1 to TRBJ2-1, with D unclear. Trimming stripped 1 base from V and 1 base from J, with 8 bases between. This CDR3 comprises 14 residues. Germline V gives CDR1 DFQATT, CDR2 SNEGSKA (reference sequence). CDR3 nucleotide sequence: TGCAGTGCTAGAGGGGCTCGATCCTACAATGAGCAGTTCTTC. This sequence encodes CSARGARSYNEQFF.

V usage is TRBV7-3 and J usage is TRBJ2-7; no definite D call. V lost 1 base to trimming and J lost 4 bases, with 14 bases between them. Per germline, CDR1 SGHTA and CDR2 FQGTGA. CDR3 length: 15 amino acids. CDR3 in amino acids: CASSLNSGPPYEQYF. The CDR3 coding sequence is TGTGCCAGCAGCTTAAATTCCGGACCCCCATACGAGCAGTACTTC. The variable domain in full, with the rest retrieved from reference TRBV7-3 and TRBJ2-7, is GAGVSQTPSNKVTEKGKYVELRCDPISGHTALYWYRQSLGQGPEFLIYFQGTGAADDSGLPNDRFFAVRPEGSVSTLKIQRTERGDSAVYLCASSLNSGPPYEQYFGPGTRLTVT.

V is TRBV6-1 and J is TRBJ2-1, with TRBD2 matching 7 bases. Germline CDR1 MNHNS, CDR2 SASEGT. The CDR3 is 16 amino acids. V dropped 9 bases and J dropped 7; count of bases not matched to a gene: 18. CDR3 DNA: TGTGCCAGTGGAAAAACTAGCGAACCCACAGAGAATGAGCAGTTCTTC. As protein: CASGKTSEPTENEQFF.

CDR3 sequence (DNA): TGTGCCAGCAGTGAAGAGTGGACACCCCGGGAGACCCAGTACTTC. Amino acid sequence: CASSEEWTPRETQYF. The V call is TRBV6-1, the J call TRBJ2-5; TRBD1 is a possible D gene (5 bases). The CDR3 has 15 residues. Between the trimmed V and J ends, which lost 1 base and 5 bases, there was a span of 14 bases. Germline values: CDR1 MNHNS, CDR2 SASEGT.

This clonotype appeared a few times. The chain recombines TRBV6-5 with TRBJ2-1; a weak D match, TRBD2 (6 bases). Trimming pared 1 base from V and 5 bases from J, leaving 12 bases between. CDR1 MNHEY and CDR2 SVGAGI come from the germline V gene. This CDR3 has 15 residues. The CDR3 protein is CASSYLPSANNEQFF. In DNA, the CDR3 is TGTGCCAGCAGTTACTTGCCTAGCGCAAACAATGAGCAGTTCTTC.

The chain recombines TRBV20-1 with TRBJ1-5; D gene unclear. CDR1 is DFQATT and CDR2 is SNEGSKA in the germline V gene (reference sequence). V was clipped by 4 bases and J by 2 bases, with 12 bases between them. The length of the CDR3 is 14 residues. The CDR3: CSANEQIRNQPQHF. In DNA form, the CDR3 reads TGCAGTGCTAACGAACAGATTCGCAATCAGCCCCAGCATTTT.

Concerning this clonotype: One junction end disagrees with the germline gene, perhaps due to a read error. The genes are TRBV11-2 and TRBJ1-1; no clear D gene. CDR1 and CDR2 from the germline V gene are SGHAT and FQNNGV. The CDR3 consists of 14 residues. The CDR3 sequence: CASSSGPRNSEAFF. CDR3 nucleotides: TGTGCCAGCAGCTCCGGACCCAGGAACTCTGAAGCTTTCTTT.

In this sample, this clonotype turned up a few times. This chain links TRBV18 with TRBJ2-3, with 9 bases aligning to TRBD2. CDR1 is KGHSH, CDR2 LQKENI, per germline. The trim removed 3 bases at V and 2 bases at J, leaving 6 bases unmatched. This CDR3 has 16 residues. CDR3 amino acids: CASSPGTSSITDTQYF. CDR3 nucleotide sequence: TGTGCCAGCTCACCGGGGACTAGCTCGATCACAGATACGCAGTATTTT.

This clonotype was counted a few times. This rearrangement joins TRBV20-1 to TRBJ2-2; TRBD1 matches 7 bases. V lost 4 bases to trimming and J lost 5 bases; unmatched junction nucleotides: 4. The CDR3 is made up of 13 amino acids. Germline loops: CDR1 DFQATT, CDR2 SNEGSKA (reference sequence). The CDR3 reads CSAKLTGTGELFF. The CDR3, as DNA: TGCAGTGCTAAGTTGACAGGGACCGGGGAGCTGTTTTTT.

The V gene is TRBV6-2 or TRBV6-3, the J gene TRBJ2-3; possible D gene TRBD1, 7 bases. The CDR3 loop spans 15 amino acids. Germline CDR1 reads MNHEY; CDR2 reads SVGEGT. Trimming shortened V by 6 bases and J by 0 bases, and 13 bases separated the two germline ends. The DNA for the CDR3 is TGTGCCAGCAGCCGCAGGGGGACTAGCACAGATACGCAGTATTTT. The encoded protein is CASSRRGTSTDTQYF.

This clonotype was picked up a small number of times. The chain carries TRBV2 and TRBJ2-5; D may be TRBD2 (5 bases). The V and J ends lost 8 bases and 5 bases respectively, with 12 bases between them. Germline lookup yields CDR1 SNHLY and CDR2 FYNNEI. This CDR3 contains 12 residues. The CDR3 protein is CASGLRRETQYF. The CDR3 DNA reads TGTGCCAGCGGGTTAAGGAGGGAGACCCAGTACTTC.

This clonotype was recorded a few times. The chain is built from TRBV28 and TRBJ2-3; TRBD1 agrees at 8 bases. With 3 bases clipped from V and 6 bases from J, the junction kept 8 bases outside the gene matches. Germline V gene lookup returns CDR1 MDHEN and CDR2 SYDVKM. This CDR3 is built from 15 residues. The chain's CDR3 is CASSLIGQGPDTQYF. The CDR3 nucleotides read TGTGCCAGCAGTTTGATCGGACAGGGCCCCGATACGCAGTATTTT.

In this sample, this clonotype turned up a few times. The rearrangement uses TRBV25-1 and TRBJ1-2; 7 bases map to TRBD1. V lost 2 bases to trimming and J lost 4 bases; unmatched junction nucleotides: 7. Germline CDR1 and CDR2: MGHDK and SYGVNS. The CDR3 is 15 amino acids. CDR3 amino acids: CASSEAMTGSYGYTF. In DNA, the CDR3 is TGTGCCAGCAGTGAAGCGATGACAGGGAGCTATGGCTACACCTTC.